One sample yielded the 18 T cell receptor beta chains listed below, sequenced in a study of T cell changes during pregnancy in multiple sclerosis. Sequencing was performed with immunoSEQ multiplex PCR; in TCRdb, only in-frame clones are kept and a portion is missing. The sample lists some 80,000 clones; approximately 93% were seen once. The sample consisted of CD4+ T cells from peripheral blood mononuclear cells, taken after pregnancy. The receptors derive from a female donor with multiple sclerosis, enrolled in a pregnancy study.

The chain employs TRBV5-5 and TRBJ1-4; 10 bases align to TRBD1. The CDR3 has 16 residues. Germline loops: CDR1 SGHKS, CDR2 YYEKEE (reference sequence). After removal of 3 bases from V and 3 bases from J, the junction contained 5 bases not matched to a gene. CDR3 sequence: CASSSRQGAPNEKLFF. The DNA for the CDR3 is TGTGCCAGCAGCTCCCGACAGGGGGCGCCTAATGAAAAACTGTTTTTT.

With regard to this clone: One junction end does not reproduce the germline sequence, and a read error may be involved. The CDR3 DNA is TGTGCCAGCAGTTCGACTAGCGGGAGCCCCAACTTC. This codes for CASSSTSGSPNF. The chain recombines TRBV5-6 with TRBJ2-5; 12 nucleotides align to TRBD2. The CDR3 consists of 12 residues. CDR1 and CDR2 (germline): SGHDT, YYEEEE.

The table lists this clone with a count of one. This chain joins TRBV25-1 and TRBJ2-1, with 8 nucleotides matching TRBD2. J was trimmed by 2 bases and V by 4 bases; bases with no gene match: 7. CDR1 and CDR2 (germline): MGHDK, SYGVNS. This CDR3 is 16 amino acids long. DNA of the CDR3: TGTGCCAGCAGTGCCACAGGTAGCGGGACCTACAATGAGCAGTTCTTC. Its protein is CASSATGSGTYNEQFF.

This chain connects TRBV11-2 to TRBJ2-1; D remains unclear. Germline V CDR1 and CDR2: SGHAT, FQNNGV. Trimming cost V 3 bases and J 7 bases, with 7 bases left between them. The CDR3 extends over 12 amino acids. DNA of the CDR3: TGTGCCAGCAGCTTTAAGCGAAATGAGCAGTTCTTC. This codes for CASSFKRNEQFF.

This clone has just one count. This chain connects TRBV9 to TRBJ2-2; 8 nucleotides match TRBD2. Germline V lookup: CDR1 SGDLS, CDR2 YYNGEE. J was trimmed by 8 bases and V by 4 bases; bases with no gene match: 13. CDR3 length: 16 amino acids. The CDR3 sequence: CASSLRLAGPGGELFF. The CDR3 DNA follows: TGTGCCAGCAGCCTTCGTTTAGCGGGACCAGGGGGGGAGCTGTTTTTT. Based on the CDR3 plus reference TRBV9 and TRBJ2-2, the full variable domain is DSGVTQTPKHLITATGQRVTLRCSPRSGDLSVYWYQQSLDQGLQFLIQYYNGEERAKGNILERFSAQQFPDLHSELNLSSLELGDSALYFCASSLRLAGPGGELFFGEGSRLTVL.

This chain joins TRBV13 and TRBJ2-1; 10 nucleotides match TRBD2. CDR3 length equals 17 residues. Germline assignment: CDR1 PRHDT and CDR2 FYEKMQ (reference sequence). Trimming took 5 bases from V and 2 from J; bases not matched to a gene: 9. CDR3 nucleotide sequence: TGTGCCAGCAGCCGCAAGGCTAGCGGGGGCCCCTACAATGAGCAGTTCTTC. It yields the protein CASSRKASGGPYNEQFF.

Regarding this clone: Within the sample, other DNA sequences also encode this same CDR3. CDR3 amino acids: CASSLGGGGQPQHF. DNA for the CDR3: TGCGCCAGCAGCTTGGGAGGGGGAGGGCAGCCCCAGCATTTT. The chain carries TRBV5-1 and TRBJ1-5; D might be TRBD1 (6 bases). Trimming stripped 0 bases from V and 7 bases from J, with 11 bases between. The CDR3 is made up of 14 amino acids. Germline lookup yields CDR1 SGHRS and CDR2 YFSETQ.

This clone was recorded once. V usage is TRBV7-2 and J usage is TRBJ2-1; TRBD2 agrees at 14 bases. Germline loops: CDR1 SGHTA, CDR2 FQGNSA. V was clipped by 2 bases and J by 6 bases; unmatched bases: 9. The CDR3 totals 18 residues. In nucleotides, the CDR3 is TGTGCCAGCAGCTTACAGGGACTAGCGGGAGTCCCGGGCAATGAGCAGTTCTTC. Amino acids: CASSLQGLAGVPGNEQFF.

The genes are TRBV7-2 and TRBJ2-6, with TRBD2 identical over 8 bases. CDR3 length: 18 residues. With 3 bases clipped from V and 0 bases from J, the junction kept 7 bases outside the gene matches. In germline, CDR1 is SGHTA, CDR2 FQGNSA. CDR3 sequence: CASSFPLAGSSGANVLTF. Here the CDR3 DNA reads TGTGCCAGCAGCTTCCCCCTAGCGGGTAGCTCTGGGGCCAACGTCCTGACTTTC.

The chain employs TRBV28 and TRBJ1-2; D gene uncertain. Germline-derived CDR1 and CDR2 are MDHEN and SYDVKM. The CDR3 covers 14 residues. V lost 4 bases and J lost 4, with 13 bases in between. The DNA for the CDR3 is TGTGCCAGCAGTTCACCCGGTTCTTCCTATGGCTACACCTTC. This encodes CASSSPGSSYGYTF.

This chain joins TRBV19 and TRBJ2-3; TRBD1 matches at 11 bases. In germline, CDR1 is LNHDA, CDR2 SQIVND (reference sequence). This CDR3 has 15 residues. After removal of 4 bases from V and 5 bases from J, the junction contained 5 bases not matched to a gene. CDR3 in amino acids: CASSTGQGAIDTQYF. CDR3 coding DNA: TGTGCCAGTAGTACCGGACAGGGGGCTATAGATACGCAGTATTTT.

The chain is built from TRBV5-1 and TRBJ1-1; 7 bases line up with TRBD1. From germline, CDR1 is SGHRS and CDR2 YFSETQ. V trimming: 3 bases; J trimming: 0 bases; junction bases outside the gene matches: 5. The CDR3 sequence is 15 residues long. In nucleotides, the CDR3 is TGCGCCAGCAGCTCGGGGGGGACAGTGAACACTGAAGCTTTCTTT. The encoded protein is CASSSGGTVNTEAFF.

This chain links TRBV19 with TRBJ2-2; TRBD2 might be the D (5 bases). CDR3 length equals 16 residues. CDR1 is LNHDA, CDR2 SQIVND, per germline (reference sequence). Between the trimmed V and J ends, which lost 1 base and 6 bases, there was a span of 15 bases. The CDR3 protein is CASSIGSSRAAGELFF. In DNA, the CDR3 is TGTGCCAGTAGTATAGGGTCCAGCCGAGCGGCCGGGGAGCTGTTTTTT.

V and J are TRBV18 and TRBJ2-7; TRBD2 is a possible D gene (6 bases). The germline gives CDR1 KGHSH, CDR2 LQKENI. This CDR3 comprises 14 residues. Trimming pared 2 bases from V and 3 bases from J, leaving 11 bases between. CDR3 amino acids: CASSPGLLGYEQYF. The CDR3 DNA sequence: TGTGCCAGCTCACCAGGACTACTGGGCTACGAGCAGTACTTC. The full variable domain, rest sourced from reference TRBV18 and TRBJ2-7, is NAGVMQNPRHLVRRRGQEARLRCSPMKGHSHVYWYRQLPEEGLKFMVYLQKENIIDESGMPKERFSAEFPKEGPSILRIQQVVRGDSAAYFCASSPGLLGYEQYFGPGTRLTVT.

The CDR3: CASSLAHLTGETNTEAFF. CDR3 nucleotides: TGTGCCAGCAGCTTAGCCCACTTGACAGGGGAGACGAACACTGAAGCTTTCTTT. This chain connects TRBV11-2 to TRBJ1-1; 8 nucleotides align to TRBD1. This CDR3 spans 18 amino acids. With 1 base clipped from V and 1 base from J, the junction kept 11 bases outside the gene matches. Per the germline V gene, CDR1 is SGHAT and CDR2 is FQNNGV.

This chain uses TRBV7-9 with TRBJ2-1; 7 bases are shared with TRBD2. The CDR3 totals 19 residues. Trimming removed 5 bases from V and 2 bases from J; junction bases left unmatched: 18. Germline CDR1 and CDR2: SEHNR and FQNEAQ (reference sequence). The CDR3 nucleotides are TGTGCCAGCAGCCCACCCCTTAATGGGCGGGAGTGGGCCTACAATGAGCAGTTCTTC. This gives the protein CASSPPLNGREWAYNEQFF.

The chain couples TRBV6-1 to TRBJ2-3; a weak D match, TRBD2 (5 bases). This CDR3 is 11 amino acids long. Trimming left V 8 bases short and J 6 bases short, with 9 bases between. Germline V gives CDR1 MNHNS, CDR2 SASEGT. The CDR3 sequence: CASGRGDTQYF. CDR3 nucleotide sequence: TGTGCCAGCGGCCGAGGGGATACGCAGTATTTT.

This chain links TRBV14 with TRBJ2-1; D is ambiguous. Trimming shortened V by 0 bases and J by 6 bases, and 12 bases separated the two germline ends. CDR3 length equals 15 residues. Germline CDR1 reads SGHDN; CDR2 reads FVKESK. The CDR3 coding sequence is TGTGCCAGCAGCCAAGAGCGTCTGCGTAGCAATGAGCAGTTCTTC. This encodes CASSQERLRSNEQFF.